This T cell receptor (beta chain) came from a study of T cell clonality in common variable immunodeficiency (dated by TCRdb to between 2014 and 2017). A note on this clone: What this receptor recognizes is not known. The read stops 3 residues short of the end of the CDR3; the missing end is completed from the germline J gene.

Broader findings and caveats from the paper: The authors noted that sequencing repertoires of T cell subpopulations would be needed to clarify what caused the increased clonality in CVID. CVID TCRbeta sequences reportedly showed fewer deletions and N-nucleotide insertions and lacked highly modified clones with 13 or more V deletions. CVID subjects shared fewer TCRbeta clones with each other than healthy controls did (p < 0.0001). Increased TCRbeta clonality was found in CVID subjects compared with healthy controls (t-test p = 0.018), with the increase being most characteristic of about a third of subjects. Although equal DNA input was used, an average of about 87,000 unique sequences per sample was obtained for controls, compared with approximately 30,000 for CVID samples. Correlations between repertoire features and clinical complications were limited by patient heterogeneity within the CVID cohort.

The germline V and J ends show losses of 0 bases and 4 bases respectively, and no gene match explains 8 bases of the junction. CDR1 and CDR2 (SGHTA, FQGTGA) derive from the germline V gene. Reading from cysteine to phenylalanine, the CDR3 counts 17 amino acids. Only the CDR3 bases that were read are kept: 42 of them, in frame from base 1. For sequencing input, CVID and control samples contributed equivalent amounts of genomic DNA. For every sample, a 60 bp segment covering the rearranged TCRbeta CDR3 region was amplified and then sequenced. The immunoSEQ assay, a bias-corrected multiplex PCR combined with high-throughput sequencing, was used for TCRbeta amplification. In the original analysis: Every unique nucleotide sequence was considered a clone and was annotated with V, D and J genes, copy number and frequency. Sequences were labeled productive if in frame, and non-productive if out of frame or containing stop codons. As previously described, Shannon's entropy was used to calculate clonality. The predicted amino acid sequences of productive clones were used to derive mean CDR3 Kyte-Doolittle hydropathy. Scaled V gene usage was hierarchically clustered using Manhattan distance and complete linkage with the R hclust function. Clone sharing by CDR3 amino acid sequence was assessed by resampling 12 repertoires per group over 100 rounds. Repertoires were searched for roughly 63 published EBV-specific and a few hundred published CMV-specific TCRbeta sequences. Two CVID samples that yielded fewer than 10,000 sequences were excluded from the analysis, so around 40 CVID repertoires were retained. Not all clones reach the TCRdb copy of this immuneACCESS table, which keeps in-frame sequences only. Checked studies attribute under half of the gap to unresolved V genes and leave the rest unexplained. V, J and clone size were drawn from that table, and D and trimming were deduced from the DNA. This sample contains about 52,000 clones, none of which is a singleton. The ten most abundant clones make up around 2% of the sample.

Predominantly Caucasian heritage was noted among both the CVID patients and the healthy controls. Heparinized peripheral whole blood samples of about 5 to 9 ml were collected from each donor. Genomic DNA from adults with common variable immune deficiency (CVID) and from healthy adult controls was used for sequencing of TCRbeta CDR3 repertoires. A total of about 22 healthy adult volunteers (approximately 12 female and about 10 male; age range roughly 20 to 75 years, mean age approximately 34) were included in the control group. To isolate peripheral blood mononuclear cells, diluted blood was subjected to density centrifugation over Hypaque 1077 or Ficoll-Paque. Genomic DNA was extracted from unsorted mononuclear cells by Qiagen column purification or by a centrifugation-based method.

The rearranged chain carries TRBV7-3 and TRBJ2-1; 8 bases in the junction line up with TRBD2. Specimen: peripheral blood mononuclear cells. The sequence was collected from a person between 18 and 75 years old in good health. CDR3 DNA, as far as it was read: TGTGCCAGCAGCTTAACGGGGGCGGGGGGAACTTACAATGAG. Translation gives CASSLTGAGGTYNE. The entire CDR3 protein reads CASSLTGAGGTYNEQFF.